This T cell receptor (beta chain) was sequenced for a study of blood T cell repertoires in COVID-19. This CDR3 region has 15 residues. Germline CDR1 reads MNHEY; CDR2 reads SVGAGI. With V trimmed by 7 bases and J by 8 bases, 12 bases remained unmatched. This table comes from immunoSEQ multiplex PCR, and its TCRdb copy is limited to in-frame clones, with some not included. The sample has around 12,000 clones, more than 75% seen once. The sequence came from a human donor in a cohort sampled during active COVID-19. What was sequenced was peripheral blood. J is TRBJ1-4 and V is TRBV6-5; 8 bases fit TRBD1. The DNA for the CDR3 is TGTGCCAGCAAAACGGACAGGGCATTTATGGAAAAACTGTTTTTT. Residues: CASKTDRAFMEKLFF.